The present TCR beta chain was sequenced within a study of blood T cell repertoires in COVID-19. Study-level information: COVID-19 samples from acute and convalescent phases originated in the United States, Italy and Spain.

The CDR3 sequence is 16 residues long. CDR1 is MNHEY and CDR2 is SVGEGT in the germline V gene. V shed 5 bases, J shed 7 bases, and the junction held 10 bases outside the gene matches. This table comes from immunoSEQ multiplex PCR, and its TCRdb copy is limited to in-frame clones, with some not included. The sample has about 150,000 clones, about 90% seen once; the top ten hold approximately 3.8%. Sequencing was performed on PBMCs or T cells enriched from blood (not recorded which). The gene calls are TRBV6-2 or TRBV6-3 and TRBJ2-7, with TRBD2 identical over 14 bases. This TCR was sampled from a woman aged 40 to 49 who had been exposed to COVID-19. The CDR3 loop is CASSRPPGLAGEEQYF. As DNA, the CDR3 is TGTGCCAGCAGTCGCCCTCCGGGACTAGCGGGAGAAGAGCAGTACTTC.